This TCR beta chain is drawn from a study of blood T cell repertoires in COVID-19. Study details: Samples of COVID-19 (acute and convalescent) were obtained from the United States, Italy and Spain. PBMCs, B-cell-depleted T cells, or T cells were the source of the cDNA or gDNA that made up the material.

The germline gives CDR1 LGHDT, CDR2 YNNKEL (reference sequence). This CDR3 has 17 amino acids. V lost 2 bases, J lost 6 bases, and 8 bases stayed unmatched. This table comes from immunoSEQ multiplex PCR, and its TCRdb copy is limited to in-frame clones, with some not included. The sample lists some 200,000 clones, around 80% seen once, with 13% in the top ten. Material: peripheral blood. This clonotype was sampled from a human donor in a cohort sampled during active COVID-19. The chain joins TRBV3-1 (or the pseudogene TRBV3-2) to TRBJ2-3; 13 nucleotides match TRBD2. DNA for the CDR3: TGTGCCAGCAGCCAACTGGGGACTAGCGGGGTACGGGATACGCAGTATTTT. This codes for CASSQLGTSGVRDTQYF.